Shown below are 12 T cell receptor beta chains from a single sample sequenced in a study of cytomegalovirus exposure and HLA in healthy donors. Primers included in the PCR were 60 Vbeta and 13 Jbeta primers. Measured with immunoSEQ multiplex PCR; TCRdb has only the in-frame clones, and not every one. Of over 150,000 clones listed, 84% are singletons. What was sequenced was PBMCs. The origin of the receptors is a boy under 10 years old in good health and CMV-seronegative.

This clone was observed a handful of times. The chain carries TRBV6-5 and TRBJ2-6; D unresolved. Germline assignment: CDR1 MNHEY and CDR2 SVGAGI. Trimming cost V 10 bases and J 4 bases, with 11 bases left between them. This CDR3 has 13 residues. The CDR3: CATFFSGANVLTF. CDR3 in DNA: TGTGCCACCTTTTTTTCCGGGGCCAACGTCCTGACTTTC.

V gene TRBV7-2 combines with J gene TRBJ2-1; D uncertain. Germline CDR1 is SGHTA and CDR2 is FQGNSA. There are 15 residues in the CDR3. Trimming took off 0 bases at V and 4 bases at J, with 10 bases between the two ends. CDR3 bases: TGTGCCAGCAGCTTAGCGCGAGGAACTTACAATGAGCAGTTCTTC. Protein sequence: CASSLARGTYNEQFF.

This chain connects TRBV5-1 to TRBJ2-5, with D possibly being TRBD2 (6 bases). CDR3 length: 14 residues. The germline V gene encodes CDR1 SGHRS and CDR2 YFSETQ. Trimming took off 1 base at V and 4 bases at J, with 11 bases between the two ends. CDR3 protein: CASSLLGLGETQYF. CDR3 bases: TGCGCCAGCAGCTTGCTGGGACTCGGAGAGACCCAGTACTTC.

The chain links TRBV28 to TRBJ2-7, with TRBD2 matching 9 bases. The J segment lost 4 bases and the V segment lost 4 bases, leaving 11 bases of the junction unmatched. CDR3 length: 16 amino acids. CDR1 and CDR2 (germline): MDHEN, SYDVKM. The CDR3 spells CASSSHKAGGTYEQYF. CDR3 coding DNA: TGTGCCAGCAGTTCACATAAAGCGGGAGGTACATACGAGCAGTACTTC.

This sequence joins TRBV2 and TRBJ1-2, with unresolved D. Trimming took 10 bases from V and 10 from J, leaving 28 bases between them. The germline V gene has CDR1 SNHLY and CDR2 FYNNEI. The CDR3 runs to 15 residues. The CDR3 nucleotides read TGTGCCAACCTTAGGAAGGTCCTGCTACTAAGTGACTACACCTTC. It codes for CANLRKVLLLSDYTF. The full variable domain, in which reference TRBV2 and TRBJ1-2 provide the parts outside the CDR3, is EPEVTQTPSHQVTQMGQEVILRCVPISNHLYFYWYRQILGQKVEFLVSFYNNEISEKSEIFDDQFSVERPDGSNFTLKIRSTKLEDSAMYFCANLRKVLLLSDYTFGSGTRLTVV.

This CDR3 is CASRKDRAGADTQYF. The DNA for the CDR3 is TGTGCCAGCAGAAAGGACAGGGCCGGAGCAGATACGCAGTATTTT. The chain is built from TRBV7-8 and TRBJ2-3; 8 positions match TRBD1. The CDR3 sequence is 15 residues long. Trimming at V came to 6 bases and at J to 4 bases, leaving 9 bases not matched to a gene. Per germline, CDR1 SGHVS and CDR2 FQNEAQ.

This clone was detected only a few times. The V call is TRBV6-6, the J call TRBJ1-2, with a weak D call TRBD1 (6 bases). The CDR3 consists of 12 residues. CDR1 is MNHNY and CDR2 is SVGAGI in the germline V gene (reference sequence). Trimming shortened V by 4 bases and J by 6 bases, and 9 bases separated the two germline ends. The CDR3 region is CASSSGGNGYTF. CDR3 coding DNA: TGTGCCAGCAGTTCGGGGGGCAATGGCTACACCTTC.

This clone turned up a few times. The gene calls are TRBV5-6 and TRBJ2-6; D is perhaps TRBD2 (7 bases). CDR3 length equals 15 residues. Germline CDR1 reads SGHDT; CDR2 reads YYEEEE. With 4 bases removed from V and 4 bases from J, the gap between germline ends came to 12 bases. This CDR3 reads CASSMGGLGANVLTF. DNA of the CDR3: TGTGCCAGCAGCATGGGGGGGCTCGGGGCCAACGTCCTGACTTTC.

The chain is built from TRBV19 and TRBJ1-1; D not certain. V was pared by 6 bases and J by 6 bases, with 20 bases between. CDR3 length: 15 residues. In germline, CDR1 is LNHDA, CDR2 SQIVND (reference sequence). CDR3 region: CASRPSPRYGAEAFF. The CDR3 nucleotides are TGTGCCAGTAGACCTTCCCCAAGGTATGGAGCTGAAGCTTTCTTT.

V and J are TRBV19 and TRBJ1-1; D is unresolved. The V gene lost 5 bases and the J gene lost 1 base, with 5 bases spanning the gap. CDR3 size: 12 residues. From germline, CDR1 is LNHDA and CDR2 SQIVND (reference sequence). The CDR3 nucleotides read TGTGCCAGTAGTTTTAGGAACACTGAAGCTTTCTTT. This translates into CASSFRNTEAFF.

The chain is built from TRBV11-2 and TRBJ2-3; 7 nucleotides line up with TRBD2. CDR3 size: 17 residues. Germline assignment: CDR1 SGHAT and CDR2 FQNNGV. The V and J ends lost 1 base and 0 bases, in that order; junction bases with no gene match: 7. This chain's CDR3 is CASSLGFVRESTDTQYF. In DNA, the CDR3 is TGTGCCAGCAGCTTAGGGTTCGTGCGGGAGAGCACAGATACGCAGTATTTT.

This chain links TRBV7-6 with TRBJ1-4; tentatively, D is TRBD1 (6 bases). Germline CDR1 is SGHVS and CDR2 is FNYEAQ. The CDR3 covers 15 residues. Trimming shortened V by 1 base and J by 8 bases, and 14 bases separated the two germline ends. The CDR3 is CASSLGTGQGEKLFF. As DNA, the CDR3 is TGTGCCAGCAGCTTAGGGACGGGCCAGGGGGAAAAACTGTTTTTT.